The next 6 T cell receptor beta chains were all read from a single sample in a study of blood T cell repertoires in COVID-19. Assay used: immunoSEQ multiplex PCR; TCRdb lists only in-frame clones, some missing. The top ten hold approximately 1.5% of the sample, which has 63,000 or so clones, just under 90% seen once. Sequencing was done on a sample of peripheral blood. These receptors were obtained from a man between 60 and 75 years old with acute or convalescent COVID-19.

The chain is built from TRBV6-5 and TRBJ2-7; D possibly corresponds to TRBD1 (6 bases). Germline-derived CDR1 and CDR2 are MNHEY and SVGAGI. Trimming removed 2 bases from V and 5 bases from J, with 19 bases in between. This CDR3 spans 16 amino acids. For the CDR3, the DNA is TGTGCCAGCAGTTACGATGGAGTCAGGGGATACCACGAGCAGTACTTC. Translating gives CASSYDGVRGYHEQYF.

V usage is TRBV29-1 and J usage is TRBJ2-1, with 11 bases that match TRBD1. V gave up 2 bases and J gave up 12 bases; unmatched junction bases: 15. The CDR3 has 16 residues. Germline CDR1 reads SQVTM; CDR2 reads ANQGSEA. Written as DNA, the CDR3 is TGCAGCGTTGAATTCCTCAGGACAGGGGGCCAACGGGTGCAGTTCTTC. It is translated as CSVEFLRTGGQRVQFF.

The V call is TRBV5-1, the J call TRBJ2-2; 8 nucleotides align to TRBD2. CDR1 is SGHRS and CDR2 is YFSETQ in the germline V gene. V lost 9 bases to trimming and J lost 0 bases; unmatched junction nucleotides: 22. There are 20 residues in the CDR3. The CDR3 spells CATGWTSRPTRNANTGELFF. CDR3 sequence (DNA): TGCGCCACGGGCTGGACTAGCCGGCCAACACGTAATGCGAACACCGGGGAGCTGTTTTTT.

This rearrangement joins TRBV5-1 to TRBJ2-2; TRBD1 matches at 8 bases. With 0 bases clipped from V and 1 base from J, the junction kept 5 bases outside the gene matches. Germline loops: CDR1 SGHRS, CDR2 YFSETQ. The CDR3 extends over 17 amino acids. Here the CDR3 reads CASSLAGGHLNTGELFF. Here the CDR3 DNA reads TGCGCCAGCAGCTTGGCAGGGGGCCACTTGAACACCGGGGAGCTGTTTTTT.

The rearrangement joins TRBV6-1 to TRBJ1-5; D is ambiguous. The CDR3 is made up of 14 amino acids. CDR1 is MNHNS, CDR2 SASEGT, per germline. V dropped 6 bases and J dropped 7 bases, with 16 bases sitting between them. The CDR3 bases are TGTGCCAGCAGACCTACGGGAGCAAGCCAGCCCCAGCATTTT. Its protein product is CASRPTGASQPQHF.

The sample holds one count of this clone. The J gene is TRBJ2-1, the V gene TRBV5-1, with 9 bases aligning to TRBD1. This CDR3 is built from 16 residues. The V and J ends lost 3 bases and 4 bases, in that order; junction bases with no gene match: 8. Germline CDR1 is SGHRS and CDR2 is YFSETQ. The CDR3 nucleotides are TGCGCCAGCAGCTCGTTTCCGGGACAGGGATACAATGAGCAGTTCTTC. Amino acid sequence: CASSSFPGQGYNEQFF.